Shown below are 11 T cell receptor beta chains from a single sample sequenced in a study of T cells in women clearing cervical HPV infection. Only in-frame clones appear in the TCRdb table, and some are missing; sequencing was by immunoSEQ multiplex PCR. The sample shows roughly 32,000 clones, and under 4% sits with its ten largest clones. Sequenced input: blood buffy coat. These receptors came from a woman between 18 and 70 years old with a cervical HPV16 infection that either progressed to CIN3+ or cleared (not recorded which).

Concerning this clone: The missing CDR3 end, 3 residues past where the read stops, is filled in from the germline J gene. The rearrangement joins TRBV11-3 to TRBJ2-2; perhaps TRBD2 as D (5 bases). This CDR3 has 14 amino acids. V lost 6 bases and J 1 base, leaving 9 bases between the germline ends. Germline V gene data show CDR1 as SGHNT and CDR2 as YENEEA. Partial CDR3 DNA: TGTGCCAGCAGACCCGGACTGAACACCGGGGAG. Its protein product is CASRPGLNTGE. The full CDR3 is CASRPGLNTGELFF.

About this clone itself: The read stops 3 residues short of the end of the CDR3; the missing end is completed from the germline J gene. The chain recombines TRBV5-1 with TRBJ2-2; D not resolved. V lost 4 bases to trimming and J lost 1 base, with 14 bases between them. The CDR3 length is 16 residues. Germline values: CDR1 SGHRS, CDR2 YFSETQ. The covered CDR3 bases are TGCGCCAGCAGCCCTAACGTTGGGCAGAACACCGGGGAG. It specifies CASSPNVGQNTGE. The whole CDR3 sequence is CASSPNVGQNTGELFF.

Comment on this clone: The CDR3 extends 3 residues past the end of the read, so its final part is completed from the germline J gene. The V call is TRBV6-2 or TRBV6-3, the J call TRBJ2-5, with TRBD2 matching 11 bases. Germline lookup yields CDR1 MNHEY and CDR2 SVGEGT. The CDR3 has 16 amino acids. V shed 5 bases, J shed 1 base, and the junction held 6 bases outside the gene matches. The CDR3 bases that were read are TGTGCCAGCAGTCAGACTAGCGGGGAGCTCCAAGAGACC. Its translation is CASSQTSGELQET. The entire CDR3 is CASSQTSGELQETQYF.

Remarks on this clone: The missing CDR3 end, 3 residues past where the read stops, is filled in from the germline J gene. V usage is TRBV18 and J usage is TRBJ2-1, with TRBD2 identical over 8 bases. The germline CDR1 and CDR2 sequences are KGHSH and LQKENI. Germline trimming cut 8 bases from V and 5 bases from J; bases unmatched to any gene: 8. The CDR3 is 14 residues long. The covered CDR3 bases are TGTGCCAGCAGACAACTAGCGGAGGACAATGAG. It is translated as CASRQLAEDNE. The CDR3 in its entirety is CASRQLAEDNEQFF.

Comments on this clone: The read ends 3 residues shy of where the CDR3 ends; the end is completed using the germline J gene. The chain employs TRBV5-1 and TRBJ2-3; no reliable D call. CDR1 SGHRS and CDR2 YFSETQ come from the germline V gene. Trimming took 0 bases from V and 4 from J, leaving 9 bases between them. The CDR3 contains 14 residues. The CDR3: CASSLGGRADTQYF. The covered CDR3 bases are TGCGCCAGCAGCTTGGGAGGTCGGGCAGATACG. The full variable domain, completed using reference TRBV5-1 and TRBJ2-3, is KAGVTQTPRYLIKTRGQQVTLSCSPISGHRSVSWYQQTPGQGLQFLFEYFSETQRNKGNFPGRFSGRQFSNSRSEMNVSTLELGDSALYLCASSLGGRADTQYFGPGTRLTVL.

Concerning this clone itself: The read terminates 3 residues ahead of where the CDR3 ends, so the germline J gene completes it. The V call is TRBV6-1, the J call TRBJ2-3; D is possibly TRBD1 (6 bases). From germline, CDR1 is MNHNS and CDR2 SASEGT. The CDR3 runs to 15 residues. CDR3 residues: CASSEEMTGMEPQYF. The covered CDR3 bases are TGTGCCAGCAGTGAAGAAATGACAGGCATGGAGCCG.

The CDR3 reads CASSFKETQYF. The DNA read from the CDR3 is TGTGCCAGCAGCTTTAAAGAGACC. J is TRBJ2-5 and V is TRBV7-2, with D uncertain. The read comes to an end 3 residues before the CDR3 does, leaving the germline J gene to fill in the end. The CDR3 runs 11 residues. CDR1 is SGHTA, CDR2 FQGNSA, per germline. The V end lost 3 bases, the J end lost 3 bases, and 2 bases lay between the germline ends.

As regards this clone: The read ends 3 residues early relative to the CDR3; the germline J gene fills the gap. Other DNA sequences in this specimen translate into the identical CDR3. The chain is built from TRBV2 and TRBJ1-5; 8 bases align to TRBD1. The CDR3 is made up of 16 amino acids. Germline trimming cut 2 bases from V and 0 bases from J; bases unmatched to any gene: 3. Germline CDR1 SNHLY, CDR2 FYNNEI. The CDR3 protein is CASSEQGARSNQPQHF. Incomplete CDR3 DNA: TGTGCCAGCAGTGAACAGGGGGCTCGTAGCAATCAGCCC. Full variable domain (rest looked up from reference TRBV2 and TRBJ1-5): EPEVTQTPSHQVTQMGQEVILRCVPISNHLYFYWYRQILGQKVEFLVSFYNNEISEKSEIFDDQFSVERPDGSNFTLKIRSTKLEDSAMYFCASSEQGARSNQPQHFGDGTRLSIL.

Concerning this clone: The read ends 3 residues before the CDR3 terminus; that terminus is restored from the germline J gene. This sequence joins TRBV2 and TRBJ2-3, with D tentatively TRBD1 or TRBD2 (5 bases each). Trimming left V 10 bases short and J 3 bases short, with 17 bases between. In germline, CDR1 is SNHLY, CDR2 FYNNEI. The CDR3 is 14 residues long. CDR3 protein: CATSKVEGTDTQYF. Incomplete CDR3 DNA: TGTGCCACCTCGAAGGTAGAGGGGACAGATACG. Complete variable domain (other parts from reference TRBV2 and TRBJ2-3): EPEVTQTPSHQVTQMGQEVILRCVPISNHLYFYWYRQILGQKVEFLVSFYNNEISEKSEIFDDQFSVERPDGSNFTLKIRSTKLEDSAMYFCATSKVEGTDTQYFGPGTRLTVL.

Points on this clone: The observed sequence ends 3 residues before the CDR3 terminus, with the missing tail filled in from the germline J gene. This chain connects TRBV4-2 to TRBJ2-7; tentatively, D is TRBD2 (5 bases). Trimming took 1 base from V and 2 from J, leaving 15 bases between them. Germline V gene data show CDR1 as LGHNA and CDR2 as YNFKEQ. This CDR3 is built from 16 residues. The sequenced CDR3 bases are TGTGCCAGCAGCCAAGGGATAGCGTCTTTAACCTACGAG. It codes for CASSQGIASLTYE. The entire CDR3 protein reads CASSQGIASLTYEQYF.

As for this clone: One junction end does not reproduce the germline sequence, and a read error may be involved. Read coverage stops 3 residues before the CDR3 terminus; the germline J gene supplies the remainder. This sample also contains other DNA sequences that code for the same CDR3. The V gene is TRBV7-7, the J gene TRBJ2-5; TRBD2 is a possible D gene (5 bases). The CDR3 is 13 amino acids. Looked up from germline, CDR1 is SSHAT and CDR2 is FNYEAQ (reference sequence). CDR3 DNA, as far as it was read: TGTGCTAGCAGCACAGCGGTCCAAGAGACC. Its protein is CASSTAVQET. The whole CDR3 region reads CASSTAVQETQYF.